Shown below are 20 T cell receptor beta chains from a single sample sequenced in a study of blood T cell repertoires in COVID-19. Assay used: immunoSEQ multiplex PCR; TCRdb lists only in-frame clones, some missing. The sample holds about 270,000 clones, about 89% seen once. Material for sequencing was PBMCs or T cells enriched from blood (not recorded which). These receptors were obtained from a woman aged 18-29 years who had recovered from COVID-19.

The V and J genes are TRBV5-1 and TRBJ2-3; 14 bases fit TRBD2. CDR3 size: 16 residues. Trimming cost V 4 bases and J 2 bases; bases outside gene matches: 3. Germline CDR1 is SGHRS and CDR2 is YFSETQ. CDR3 residues: CASSRTSGRYTDTQYF. CDR3 nucleotide sequence: TGCGCCAGCAGCCGGACTAGCGGGAGGTACACAGATACGCAGTATTTT.

The chain employs TRBV30 and TRBJ2-5; 9 bases agree with TRBD2. Germline V gene lookup returns CDR1 GTSNPN and CDR2 SVGIG (reference sequence). CDR3 length equals 14 residues. Trimming took 5 bases from V and 1 from J; bases not matched to a gene: 5. CDR3 amino acids: CAWGASGVQETQYF. CDR3 DNA: TGTGCCTGGGGGGCTAGCGGGGTCCAAGAGACCCAGTACTTC.

The chain recombines TRBV5-4 with TRBJ2-7, with 11 bases that match TRBD1. Germline trimming cut 2 bases from V and 5 bases from J; bases unmatched to any gene: 6. From germline, CDR1 is SGHNT and CDR2 YYREEE (reference sequence). CDR3 size: 15 residues. CDR3 sequence reads: CASSLPGQGVHEQYF. Here the CDR3 DNA reads TGTGCCAGCAGCTTACCGGGACAGGGGGTCCACGAGCAGTACTTC.

V gene TRBV19 combines with J gene TRBJ1-5, with TRBD1 matching over 8 bases. V lost 4 bases to trimming and J lost 5 bases; unmatched junction nucleotides: 4. The germline V gene encodes CDR1 LNHDA and CDR2 SQIVND (reference sequence). The CDR3 is made up of 14 amino acids. The CDR3 spells CASSNRGGDQPQHF. CDR3 in DNA: TGTGCCAGTAGTAACAGGGGGGGGGATCAGCCCCAGCATTTT.

The chain recombines TRBV6-4 with TRBJ1-1; the D gene is possibly TRBD1 (5 bases). V lost 5 bases and J lost 1, with 8 bases in between. Germline V gene data show CDR1 as MRHNA and CDR2 as SNTAGT. CDR3 length: 13 amino acids. The CDR3 DNA reads as TGTGCCAGCAGTTCCGACAGGAACACTGAAGCTTTCTTT. Its translation is CASSSDRNTEAFF.

The V call is TRBV5-1, the J call TRBJ1-1; the D gene is possibly TRBD1 (6 bases). Germline V lookup: CDR1 SGHRS, CDR2 YFSETQ. Trimming shortened V by 0 bases and J by 2 bases, and 14 bases separated the two germline ends. This CDR3 comprises 16 residues. The chain's CDR3 is CASSLASRTANTEAFF. The CDR3 bases are TGCGCCAGCAGCTTGGCAAGCCGGACAGCAAACACTGAAGCTTTCTTT.

V is TRBV30 and J is TRBJ2-7, with TRBD1 as a possible D gene (5 bases). This CDR3 has 12 residues. In germline, CDR1 is GTSNPN, CDR2 SVGIG (reference sequence). Trimming shortened V by 3 bases and J by 5 bases, and 11 bases separated the two germline ends. The CDR3 spells CAWSRVRNEQYF. CDR3 DNA: TGTGCCTGGAGCAGGGTTCGGAACGAGCAGTACTTC.

Many counts were recorded for this clone. The V gene is TRBV4-3, the J gene TRBJ1-2; 10 bases map to TRBD1. J lost 5 bases, V lost 6 bases, and 12 bases had no gene match. Germline CDR1 and CDR2: LGHNA and YSLEER. The CDR3 length is 16 residues. The CDR3, as DNA: TGCGCCAGCAGGTTCTCCGGGACAGGGGAGTTGTATGGCTACACCTTC. This sequence encodes CASRFSGTGELYGYTF.

V is TRBV7-2 and J is TRBJ2-5, with 8 bases lining up with TRBD2. Unmatched junction bases numbered 9, after V lost 5 bases and J lost 1 base. There are 16 residues in the CDR3. Per the germline V gene, CDR1 is SGHTA and CDR2 is FQGNSA. The CDR3 nucleotides read TGTGCCAGCAGCCTCTCGGGGGGGGGCCCCCAAGAGACCCAGTACTTC. This codes for CASSLSGGGPQETQYF.

V is TRBV28 and J is TRBJ1-6; maybe TRBD1 (6 bases). CDR3 size: 18 residues. Between the trimmed V and J ends, which lost 5 bases and 7 bases, there was a span of 24 bases. Per the germline V gene, CDR1 is MDHEN and CDR2 is SYDVKM. CDR3 region: CASSGIRGWARPNSPLHF. For the CDR3, the DNA is TGTGCCAGCAGTGGGATCAGGGGATGGGCCAGACCGAATTCACCCCTCCACTTT.

This chain uses TRBV20-1 with TRBJ2-1; 10 bases line up with TRBD2. The CDR3 is 15 residues long. Germline V CDR1 and CDR2: DFQATT, SNEGSKA (reference sequence). V shed 3 bases and J 5 bases; nucleotides not matched to a gene: 7. CDR3 loop: CSASGGTSVHNEQFF. CDR3 nucleotide sequence: TGCAGTGCTAGTGGTGGGACTAGCGTACACAATGAGCAGTTCTTC.

The CDR3 spells CATKQSGIYNEQFF. For the CDR3, the DNA is TGTGCCACCAAGCAAAGCGGGATTTACAATGAGCAGTTCTTC. The chain employs TRBV28 and TRBJ2-1; TRBD2 matches 7 bases. The length of the CDR3 is 14 residues. Germline lookup yields CDR1 MDHEN and CDR2 SYDVKM. The V and J ends lost 10 bases and 4 bases, in that order; junction bases with no gene match: 10.

The gene calls are TRBV6-4 and TRBJ2-5; 10 bases align to TRBD1. Germline CDR1 reads MRHNA; CDR2 reads SNTAGT. V lost 6 bases to trimming and J lost 5 bases; unmatched junction nucleotides: 15. The length of the CDR3 is 17 residues. The CDR3 reads CASRDTRRQGAWETQYF. CDR3 sequence (DNA): TGTGCCAGCAGGGACACCAGAAGACAGGGGGCGTGGGAGACCCAGTACTTC.

The CDR3 region is CASSPTGLDKNIQYF. The CDR3 bases are TGTGCCAGCTCACCGACAGGGTTAGACAAAAACATTCAGTACTTC. This chain connects TRBV18 to TRBJ2-4, with 7 nucleotides matching TRBD1. With 3 bases clipped from V and 3 bases from J, the junction kept 5 bases outside the gene matches. This CDR3 has 15 residues. Germline V CDR1 and CDR2: KGHSH, LQKENI.

This clone came up once. The J gene is TRBJ2-3, the V gene TRBV3-1 (or the pseudogene TRBV3-2); 8 bases align to TRBD2. Germline assignment: CDR1 LGHDT and CDR2 YNNKEL (reference sequence). The CDR3 covers 16 residues. J was trimmed by 2 bases and V by 0 bases; bases with no gene match: 4. Written as DNA, the CDR3 is TGTGCCAGCAGCCAAGATGGGCGGGGGGTCACAGATACGCAGTATTTT. It specifies CASSQDGRGVTDTQYF.

This clone was detected a few times. The chain links TRBV20-1 to TRBJ2-7, with 11 bases that match TRBD2. J lost 4 bases, V lost 3 bases, and 14 bases had no gene match. Germline loops: CDR1 DFQATT, CDR2 SNEGSKA (reference sequence). This CDR3 contains 17 residues. This chain's CDR3 is CSASLPGLADYEYEQYF. The CDR3 bases are TGCAGTGCTAGTCTACCGGGACTAGCGGATTACGAATACGAGCAGTACTTC.

The chain employs TRBV11-2 and TRBJ1-1; 8 bases are shared with TRBD1. V shed 5 bases and J 7 bases; nucleotides not matched to a gene: 9. The CDR3 has 14 residues. The germline CDR1 and CDR2 sequences are SGHAT and FQNNGV. CDR3 coding DNA: TGTGCCAGCAGCGCAGGACAGGGTACTGGTGAAGCTTTCTTT. It codes for CASSAGQGTGEAFF.

This chain connects TRBV12-5 to TRBJ2-1, with TRBD2 matching 8 bases. Germline CDR1 and CDR2: LGHNT and FRNRAP. The CDR3 runs 16 residues. Trimming removed 5 bases from V and 9 bases from J; junction bases left unmatched: 15. The CDR3 sequence: CASGITSGAHEGEQFF. The CDR3 coding sequence is TGTGCTAGTGGTATCACTAGCGGAGCCCACGAAGGTGAGCAGTTCTTC.

This clone was seen only a few times. The rearrangement links TRBV7-8 to TRBJ1-5; 7 bases fit TRBD1. This CDR3 is 14 amino acids long. V trimming: 5 bases; J trimming: 6 bases; junction bases outside the gene matches: 7. CDR1 is SGHVS, CDR2 FQNEAQ, per germline. Written as DNA, the CDR3 is TGTGCCAGCAGCCCACAGGGGTACCGTCAGCCCCAGCATTTT. This gives the protein CASSPQGYRQPQHF.

V usage is TRBV29-1 and J usage is TRBJ2-7, with 10 bases lining up with TRBD1. Germline V gene lookup returns CDR1 SQVTM and CDR2 ANQGSEA. The CDR3 spans 13 residues. J lost 0 bases, V lost 7 bases, and 3 bases had no gene match. CDR3: CSARTGGSYEQYF. CDR3 nucleotide sequence: TGCAGCGCTCGGACAGGGGGCTCCTACGAGCAGTACTTC.